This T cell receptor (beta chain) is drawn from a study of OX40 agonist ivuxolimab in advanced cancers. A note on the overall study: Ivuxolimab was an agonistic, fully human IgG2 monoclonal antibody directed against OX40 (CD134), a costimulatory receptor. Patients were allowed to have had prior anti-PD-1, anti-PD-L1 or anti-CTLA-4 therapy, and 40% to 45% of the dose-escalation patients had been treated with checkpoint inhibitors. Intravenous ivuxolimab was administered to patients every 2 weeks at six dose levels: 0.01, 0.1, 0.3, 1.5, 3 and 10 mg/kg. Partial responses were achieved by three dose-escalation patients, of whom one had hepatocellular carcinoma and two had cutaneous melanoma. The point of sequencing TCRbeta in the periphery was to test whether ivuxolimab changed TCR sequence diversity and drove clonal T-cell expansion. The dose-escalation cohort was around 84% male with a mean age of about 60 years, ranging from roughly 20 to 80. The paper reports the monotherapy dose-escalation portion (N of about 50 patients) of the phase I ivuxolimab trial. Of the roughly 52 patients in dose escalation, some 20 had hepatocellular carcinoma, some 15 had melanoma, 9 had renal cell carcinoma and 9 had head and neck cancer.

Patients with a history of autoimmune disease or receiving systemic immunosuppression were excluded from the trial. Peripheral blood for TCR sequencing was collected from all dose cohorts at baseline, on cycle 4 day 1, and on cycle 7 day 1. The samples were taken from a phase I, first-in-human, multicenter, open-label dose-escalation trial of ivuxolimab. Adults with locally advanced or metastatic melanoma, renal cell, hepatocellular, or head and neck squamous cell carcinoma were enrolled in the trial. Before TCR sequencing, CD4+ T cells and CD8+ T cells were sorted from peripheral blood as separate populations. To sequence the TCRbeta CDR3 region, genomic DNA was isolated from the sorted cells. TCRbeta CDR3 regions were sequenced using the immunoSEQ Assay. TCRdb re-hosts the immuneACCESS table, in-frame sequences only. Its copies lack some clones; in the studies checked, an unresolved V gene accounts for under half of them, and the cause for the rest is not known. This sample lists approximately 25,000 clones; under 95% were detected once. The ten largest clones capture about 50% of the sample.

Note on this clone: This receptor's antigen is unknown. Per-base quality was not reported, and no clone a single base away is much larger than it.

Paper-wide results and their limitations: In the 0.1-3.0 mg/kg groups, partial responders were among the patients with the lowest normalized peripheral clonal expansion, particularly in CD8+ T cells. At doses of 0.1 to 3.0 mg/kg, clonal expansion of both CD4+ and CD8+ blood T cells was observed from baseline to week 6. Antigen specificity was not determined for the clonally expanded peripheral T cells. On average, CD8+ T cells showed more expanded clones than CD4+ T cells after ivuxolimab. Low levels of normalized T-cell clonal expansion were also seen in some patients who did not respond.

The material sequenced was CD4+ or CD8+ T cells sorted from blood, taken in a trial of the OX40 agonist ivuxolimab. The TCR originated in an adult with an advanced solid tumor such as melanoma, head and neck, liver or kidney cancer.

The DNA sequence is as follows: TGTGCCAGCAGTTTTGGCAGCACAGATACGCAGTATTTT. This yields the protein CASSFGSTDTQYF. The V and J segments used are TRBV28 and TRBJ2-3; the D gene remains uncertain. CDR1 and CDR2, per the germline V gene, are MDHEN and SYDVKM. Inclusive of the bounding cysteine and phenylalanine, the CDR3 is 13 residues long. Only the CDR3 part of the read is kept: 39 bases, read in frame from the first base. Between the V and J ends, shortened by 3 bases and 0 bases respectively, the junction contains 4 bases.